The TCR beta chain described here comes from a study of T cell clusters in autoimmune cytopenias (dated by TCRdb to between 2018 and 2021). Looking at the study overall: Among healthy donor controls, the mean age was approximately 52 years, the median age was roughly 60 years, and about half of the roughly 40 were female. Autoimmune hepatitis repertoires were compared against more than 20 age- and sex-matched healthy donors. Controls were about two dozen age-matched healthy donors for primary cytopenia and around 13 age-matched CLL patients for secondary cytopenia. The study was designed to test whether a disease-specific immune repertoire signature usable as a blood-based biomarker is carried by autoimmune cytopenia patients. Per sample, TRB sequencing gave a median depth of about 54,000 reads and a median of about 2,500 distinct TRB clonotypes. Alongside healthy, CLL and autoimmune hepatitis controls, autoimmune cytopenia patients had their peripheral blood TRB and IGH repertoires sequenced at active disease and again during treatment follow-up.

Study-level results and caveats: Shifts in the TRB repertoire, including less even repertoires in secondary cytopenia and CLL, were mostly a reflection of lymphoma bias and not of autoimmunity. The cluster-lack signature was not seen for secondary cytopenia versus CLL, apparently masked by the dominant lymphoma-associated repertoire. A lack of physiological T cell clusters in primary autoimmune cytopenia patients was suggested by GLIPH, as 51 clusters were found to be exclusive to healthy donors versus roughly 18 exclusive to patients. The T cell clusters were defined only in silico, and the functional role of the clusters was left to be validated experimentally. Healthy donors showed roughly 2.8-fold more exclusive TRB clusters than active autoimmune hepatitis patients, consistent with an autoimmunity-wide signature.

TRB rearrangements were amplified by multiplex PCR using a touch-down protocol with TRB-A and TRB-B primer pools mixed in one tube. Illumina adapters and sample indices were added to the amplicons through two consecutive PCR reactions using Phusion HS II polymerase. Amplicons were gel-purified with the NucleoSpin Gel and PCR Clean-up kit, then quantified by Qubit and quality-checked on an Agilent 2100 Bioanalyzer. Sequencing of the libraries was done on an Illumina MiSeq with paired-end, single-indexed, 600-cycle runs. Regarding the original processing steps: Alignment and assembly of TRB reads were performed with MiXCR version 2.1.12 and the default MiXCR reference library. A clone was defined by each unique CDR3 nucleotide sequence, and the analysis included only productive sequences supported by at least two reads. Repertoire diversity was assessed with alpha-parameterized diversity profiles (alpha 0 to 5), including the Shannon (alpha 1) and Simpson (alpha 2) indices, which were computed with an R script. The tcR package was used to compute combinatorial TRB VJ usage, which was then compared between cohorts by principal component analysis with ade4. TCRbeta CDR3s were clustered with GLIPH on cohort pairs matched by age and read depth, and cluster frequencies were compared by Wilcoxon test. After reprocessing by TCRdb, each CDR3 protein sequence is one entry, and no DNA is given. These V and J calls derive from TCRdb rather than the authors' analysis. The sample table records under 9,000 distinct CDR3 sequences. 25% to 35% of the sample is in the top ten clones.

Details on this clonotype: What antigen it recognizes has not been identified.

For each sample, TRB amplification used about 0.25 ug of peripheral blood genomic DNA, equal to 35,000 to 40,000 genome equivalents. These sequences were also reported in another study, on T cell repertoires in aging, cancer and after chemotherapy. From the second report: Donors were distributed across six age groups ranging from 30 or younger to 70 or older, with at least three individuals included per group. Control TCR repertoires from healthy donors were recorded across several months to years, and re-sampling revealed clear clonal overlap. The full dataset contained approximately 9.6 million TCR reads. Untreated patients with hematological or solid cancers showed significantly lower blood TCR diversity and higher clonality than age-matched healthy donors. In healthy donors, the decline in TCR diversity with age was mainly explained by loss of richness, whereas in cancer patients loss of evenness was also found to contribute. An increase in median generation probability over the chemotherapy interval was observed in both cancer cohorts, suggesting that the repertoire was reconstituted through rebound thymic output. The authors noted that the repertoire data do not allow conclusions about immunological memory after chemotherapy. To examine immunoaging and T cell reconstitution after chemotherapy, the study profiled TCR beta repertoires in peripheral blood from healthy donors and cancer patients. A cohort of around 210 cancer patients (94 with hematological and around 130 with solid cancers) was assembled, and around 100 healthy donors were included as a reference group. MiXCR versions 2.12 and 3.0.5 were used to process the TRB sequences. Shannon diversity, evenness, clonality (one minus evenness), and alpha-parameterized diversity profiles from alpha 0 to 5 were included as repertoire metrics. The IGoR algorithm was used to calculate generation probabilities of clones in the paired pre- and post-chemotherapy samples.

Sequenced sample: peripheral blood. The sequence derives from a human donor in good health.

The CDR3 has the sequence CASSPFISTDTQYF. The V gene is TRBV18 and the J gene is TRBJ2-3. There are 14 amino acids in the CDR3, from cysteine to phenylalanine inclusive. The protein alone is recorded here. CDR1 KGHSH and CDR2 LQKENI are derived from the germline V gene.